This note documents a single T cell receptor beta chain sequence. Its antigen is still unknown. These data come from a study of T-cell memory formation after mild COVID-19. Whole-study context: Largely, the TCR clusters proved donor specific.

J lost 2 bases, V lost 6 bases, and 2 bases had no gene match. The CDR3 totals 13 residues. Per germline, CDR1 ENHRY and CDR2 SYGVKD. Broader study findings: CD4/CD8 balance characterized clones contracting day 15 to 85, and CD4+ skew characterized later expanders.

Each CDR3 protein gets one entry after TCRdb re-called the 5' RACE reads with MiXCR. Of hundreds of thousands of distinct CDR3 sequences listed, around a sixth were seen once; the top ten hold roughly 8.2%. The chain combines TRBV10-3 with TRBJ2-5; 8 bases line up with TRBD2. This receptor was identified in an adult woman who had mild COVID-19 (a few samples of this study predate the infection). Cell type and time point are not known. Sequenced material: PBMCs or a T cell subset sorted from them (not recorded which). The CDR3 protein is CAIRAGGQETQYF. The CDR3 nucleotides read TGTGCCATCAGGGCGGGGGGACAAGAGACCCAGTACTTC.